The 18 T cell receptor beta chains below were found in one sample sequenced in a study of T cells in Graves' hyperthyroidism and ophthalmopathy. Researchers amplified the TCR beta CDR3 regions from RNA transcripts. Initially, a first-round RT-PCR of the TCR CDR3 employed the HTBI primer set. In TCRdb, the multiplex PCR reads were re-called with MiXCR into one record per CDR3 protein. Here the sample spans about 130,000 distinct CDR3 sequences, roughly 23% being singletons. The specimen was blood. The receptors were sampled from a woman aged 45-60 years with Graves' hyperthyroidism that later progressed to Graves' ophthalmopathy.

This clonotype appeared many times. The chain has TRBV6-2 or TRBV6-3 and TRBJ2-7; D not certain. The V gene lost 5 bases and the J gene lost 3 bases, with 11 bases spanning the gap. The length of the CDR3 is 13 residues. Germline V CDR1 and CDR2: MNHEY, SVGEGT. The CDR3 nucleotides read TGTGCCAGCAGTCCCGTCGACGGCTACGAGCAGTACTTC. This translates into CASSPVDGYEQYF.

Worth noting for this clonotype: A much larger clone differs by one base, so this may be a read error. V usage is TRBV2 and J usage is TRBJ2-7; D not certain. Germline CDR1 SNHLY, CDR2 FYNNEI. V was cut by 3 bases and J by 2 bases, with 2 bases left in between. CDR3 size: 11 residues. CDR3 nucleotide sequence: TGTGCCAGCAGTGAGGCCTACGAGCAGTACTTC. Translation gives CASSEAYEQYF. Drawing the rest from reference TRBV2 and TRBJ2-7, the complete variable domain is EPEVTQTPSHQVTQMGQEVILRCVPISNHLYFYWYRQILGQKVEFLVSFYNNEISEKSEIFDDQFSVERPDGSNFTLKIRSTKLEDSAMYFCASSEAYEQYFGPGTRLTVT.

This clonotype was counted between two and nine times. The chain joins TRBV18 to TRBJ2-2; tentatively, D is TRBD2 (6 bases). This CDR3 spans 16 amino acids. Trimming took 8 bases from V and 4 from J, leaving 20 bases between them. In germline, CDR1 is KGHSH, CDR2 LQKENI. The chain's CDR3 is CASTTKSTGSTGELFF. The CDR3 DNA reads TGTGCCAGCACAACTAAGTCTACCGGGAGCACCGGGGAGCTGTTTTTT.

This clonotype was observed at least ten times. The rearrangement uses TRBV3-1 and TRBJ1-5; tentatively, D is TRBD1 (6 bases). V was trimmed by 5 bases and J by 4 bases, leaving 12 bases between them. Germline V gene sequence: CDR1 LGHDT, CDR2 YNNKEL (reference sequence). The length of the CDR3 is 14 residues. The chain's CDR3 is CASSDNRDNQPQHF. In nucleotides, the CDR3 is TGTGCCAGCAGCGATAACAGGGATAATCAGCCCCAGCATTTT.

Note on this clonotype: A read error may explain this, as a much larger clone is one base away. This chain connects TRBV27 to TRBJ2-5; tentatively, D is TRBD1 (5 bases). Germline V gene data show CDR1 as MNHEY and CDR2 as SMNVEV (reference sequence). CDR3 length: 13 amino acids. Trimming removed 5 bases at V and 2 bases at J, with 9 bases between. CDR3 sequence (DNA): TGTGCCAGCAGTGGACACCTACAAGAGACCCAGTACTTC. Amino acids: CASSGHLQETQYF.

CDR3 coding DNA: TGTGCCAGCAGTACGGACAGGAAAAATTGTAAGAACACTGAAGCTTTCTTT. Protein sequence: CASSTDRKNCKNTEAFF. The chain recombines TRBV6-2 or TRBV6-3 with TRBJ1-1; TRBD1 agrees at 7 bases. Germline-derived CDR1 and CDR2 are MNHEY and SVGEGT. V gave up 5 bases and J gave up 1 base; unmatched junction bases: 13. The CDR3 runs 17 residues.

This clonotype was observed at least ten times. The rearrangement links TRBV28 to TRBJ2-7; TRBD1 matches at 8 bases. CDR3 length: 15 residues. Per germline, CDR1 MDHEN and CDR2 SYDVKM. CDR3 DNA: TGTGCGAGTAGGGGGACAGGCCTAGGCTCCTACGAGCAGTACTTC. The encoded protein is CASRGTGLGSYEQYF.

Turning to this clonotype: This sequence may be a read error, since a much larger clone differs from it by one base. This chain connects TRBV28 to TRBJ2-5; TRBD2 aligns across 13 bases. This CDR3 comprises 14 residues. The V gene's germline CDR1 is MDHEN and CDR2 SYDVKM. DNA of the CDR3: TGTGCATCTCGGACTAGCGGGAGAGGGGAGGCCCAGTACTTC. Translation: CASRTSGRGEAQYF.

J is TRBJ1-1 and V is TRBV10-2; D remains unclear. CDR1 is WSHSY and CDR2 is SAAADI in the germline V gene. The CDR3 is 11 residues long. The V end lost 4 bases, the J end lost 5 bases, and 5 bases lay between the germline ends. CDR3 bases: TGCGCCAGCAGTGTAAGGACTGAAGCTTTCTTT. Protein sequence: CASSVRTEAFF.

This clonotype was detected many times. This chain links TRBV28 with TRBJ2-3; TRBD2 matches 9 bases. Trimming cost V 5 bases and J 7 bases; bases outside gene matches: 10. Germline loops: CDR1 MDHEN, CDR2 SYDVKM. The CDR3 runs 15 residues. The CDR3 loop is CASSHSSGRRNTQYF. In DNA form, the CDR3 reads TGTGCCAGCAGTCACAGTAGCGGGAGACGGAATACGCAGTATTTT.

This clonotype was observed at least ten times. The V gene is TRBV2, the J gene TRBJ2-2; D gene uncertain. The CDR3 spans 14 residues. From germline, CDR1 is SNHLY and CDR2 FYNNEI. Deletions cut 4 bases from V and 1 base from J, with 7 bases between. CDR3 in amino acids: CASSVGRNTGELFF. CDR3 sequence (DNA): TGTGCCAGCAGTGTCGGTCGGAACACCGGGGAGCTGTTTTTT.

This clonotype was seen many times. The chain is built from TRBV27 and TRBJ2-1, with 8 bases matching TRBD2. CDR1 is MNHEY, CDR2 SMNVEV, per germline (reference sequence). Unmatched junction bases numbered 12, after V lost 5 bases and J lost 9 bases. There are 15 residues in the CDR3. CDR3 bases: TGTGCCAGCAGTCGACTGGGTAGCGGGGTGAGTGAGCAGTTCTTC. Translating it yields CASSRLGSGVSEQFF.

Ten or more counts support this clonotype. J is TRBJ2-5 and V is TRBV9, with a tentative D call TRBD2 (6 bases). The CDR3 has 14 amino acids. Germline-derived CDR1 and CDR2 are SGDLS and YYNGEE. V gave up 4 bases and J gave up 2 bases, with 12 bases separating them. This CDR3 reads CASSPRDLQETQYF. CDR3 in DNA: TGTGCCAGCAGCCCCAGGGACTTGCAAGAGACCCAGTACTTC.

This clonotype occurred many times. The chain is built from TRBV20-1 and TRBJ1-5; TRBD1 matches 10 bases. The V segment lost 3 bases and the J segment 4 bases; nucleotides outside the gene matches: 9. CDR1 is DFQATT, CDR2 SNEGSKA, per germline (reference sequence). This CDR3 spans 16 amino acids. The chain's CDR3 is CSASRQGAVRNQPQHF. The CDR3 DNA is TGCAGTGCTAGTCGACAGGGGGCGGTTCGAAATCAGCCCCAGCATTTT.

This clonotype was picked up many times. The CDR3 here is CASSQTGLVNEQFF. The CDR3 DNA follows: TGTGCCAGCAGCCAGACCGGACTAGTCAATGAGCAGTTCTTC. The genes are TRBV28 and TRBJ2-1, with TRBD2 identical over 7 bases. Germline V gene sequence: CDR1 MDHEN, CDR2 SYDVKM. Germline trimming cut 6 bases from V and 6 bases from J; bases unmatched to any gene: 8. CDR3 size: 14 residues.

Note on this clonotype: A single base separates this from a much larger clone, so it may be a read error. The V call is TRBV10-3, the J call TRBJ2-3; D is perhaps TRBD1 (5 bases). There are 15 residues in the CDR3. CDR1 is ENHRY, CDR2 SYGVKD, per germline. Trimming stripped 5 bases from V and 2 bases from J, with 14 bases between. The CDR3 protein is CAISSQGLNTDTQYF. CDR3 DNA sequence: TGTGCCATCAGTTCTCAGGGTCTCAACACAGATACGCAGTATTTT.

This sequence joins TRBV6-2 or TRBV6-3 and TRBJ2-5, with TRBD2 matching over 10 bases. J lost 4 bases, V lost 7 bases, and 6 bases had no gene match. The CDR3 length is 14 residues. Germline-derived CDR1 and CDR2 are MNHEY and SVGEGT. CDR3 amino acids: CASTSGSARETQYF. In nucleotides, the CDR3 is TGTGCCAGCACTAGCGGGAGTGCGAGAGAGACCCAGTACTTC.

In its sample, this clonotype was seen many times. Germline is not matched at one junction end, which may reflect a read error. The genes are TRBV6-2 or TRBV6-3 and TRBJ1-1; the D is unclear. The length of the CDR3 is 13 residues. Germline V gene sequence: CDR1 MNHEY, CDR2 SVGEGT. The CDR3 spells CTSSADRNTEAFF. The CDR3 DNA reads as TGTACCAGCAGCGCCGACCGGAACACTGAAGCTTTCTTT.